A selection of T cell receptor beta chains follows, all from one sample in a study of breast tumors, draining lymph nodes, adjacent tissues. TCRdb reanalysed the multiplex PCR reads using MiXCR and keeps one entry per CDR3 protein. The repertoire holds approximately 230,000 distinct CDR3 sequences, approximately 36% seen once, with approximately 4% in the top ten. Sequenced material: axillary lymph node tissue. The receptors here all came from a female donor with breast cancer. Some clones in this sample may be carry-over from other donors' samples. Each CDR3 is given with its conserved first and last residue. D genes are given only for firm matches. The listing skips clone size in some rows; elsewhere it reads once, few, many or a size class.

D gene: NA; J gene: TRBJ2-2; V gene: TRBV6-5; clone size: many; CDR3 protein: CASKAESNTGELFF; CDR3 DNA: TGTGCCAGCAAGGCAGAATCGAACACCGGGGAGCTGTTTTTT
D gene: TRBD2; J gene: TRBJ2-1; V gene: TRBV2; clone size: many; CDR3 protein: CASSRAGGPYNEQFF; CDR3 DNA: TGTGCCAGCTCCAGGGCGGGAGGACCCTACAATGAGCAGTTCTTC
D gene: TRBD2; J gene: TRBJ2-1; V gene: TRBV29-1; clone size: NA; CDR3 protein: CSVGLAGGSHNEQFF; CDR3 DNA: TGCAGCGTTGGGTTAGCGGGAGGCTCCCACAATGAGCAGTTCTTC
D gene: NA; J gene: TRBJ2-3; V gene: TRBV6-2/TRBV6-3; clone size: few; CDR3 protein: CASSYLFGTSSTDTQYF; CDR3 DNA: TGTGCCAGCAGTTATCTATTTGGAACTTCTAGCACAGATACGCAGTATTTT
D gene: TRBD1; J gene: TRBJ1-5; V gene: TRBV19; clone size: NA; CDR3 protein: CASRRGQDISYEHF; CDR3 DNA: TGTGCCAGTAGGAGGGGACAGGATATCTCCTACGAGCATTTT
D gene: NA; J gene: TRBJ2-1; V gene: TRBV3-1; clone size: NA; CDR3 protein: CASSQARGGEQFF; CDR3 DNA: TGTGCCAGCAGCCAAGCCCGCGGGGGCGAGCAGTTCTTC
D gene: NA; J gene: TRBJ1-3; V gene: TRBV5-8; clone size: many; CDR3 protein: CASSYRVTIGNTIYF; CDR3 DNA: TGTGCCAGCAGCTACAGGGTTACTATCGGAAACACCATATATTTT
D gene: NA; J gene: TRBJ1-5; V gene: TRBV19; clone size: NA; CDR3 protein: CASSTTGGETQHF; CDR3 DNA: TGTGCCAGTAGTACCACCGGTGGGGAGACCCAGCATTTT
D gene: TRBD2; J gene: TRBJ2-5; V gene: TRBV19; clone size: many; CDR3 protein: CASTPGLAGGQETQYF; CDR3 DNA: TGTGCCAGTACCCCGGGACTAGCGGGGGGGCAAGAGACCCAGTACTTC
D gene: TRBD2; J gene: TRBJ2-3; V gene: TRBV19; clone size: NA; CDR3 protein: CASSLGSGRPSQYF; CDR3 DNA: TGTGCCAGTAGTTTGGGTAGCGGGAGGCCGTCGCAGTATTTT
D gene: TRBD1; J gene: TRBJ1-6; V gene: TRBV24-1; clone size: NA; CDR3 protein: CATSRTGGKEDSPLHF; CDR3 DNA: TGTGCCACCAGTCGGACAGGGGGCAAAGAGGATTCACCCCTCCACTTT
D gene: TRBD1; J gene: TRBJ2-1; V gene: TRBV5-5; clone size: few; CDR3 protein: CASARDRGRYNEQFF; CDR3 DNA: TGTGCCAGCGCGAGGGACAGGGGACGATACAATGAGCAGTTCTTC
D gene: TRBD2; J gene: TRBJ2-1; V gene: TRBV20-1; clone size: many; CDR3 protein: CSARGPRLAGLYNEQFF; CDR3 DNA: TGCAGTGCTAGAGGACCCCGACTAGCGGGATTATACAATGAGCAGTTCTTC
D gene: NA; J gene: TRBJ1-4; V gene: TRBV20-1; clone size: many; CDR3 protein: CSARSGGRGEKLFF; CDR3 DNA: TGCAGTGCTAGAAGTGGCGGGCGGGGTGAAAAACTGTTTTTT
D gene: NA; J gene: TRBJ1-2; V gene: TRBV2; clone size: many; CDR3 protein: CASTPRGDRGYTF; CDR3 DNA: TGTGCCAGCACCCCACGGGGGGACCGTGGCTACACCTTC
D gene: TRBD2; J gene: TRBJ2-2; V gene: TRBV29-1; clone size: many; CDR3 protein: CSVGVAGVGSNTGELFF; CDR3 DNA: TGCAGCGTTGGGGTGGCGGGAGTTGGATCGAACACCGGGGAGCTGTTTTTT
D gene: TRBD2; J gene: TRBJ2-2; V gene: TRBV2; clone size: many; CDR3 protein: CASSLVGLAGGRITGELFF; CDR3 DNA: TGTGCCAGCTCCCTCGTGGGACTAGCGGGAGGGAGAATAACCGGGGAGCTGTTTTTT